This T cell receptor (beta chain) was sequenced in a study of radiotherapy plus CTLA-4 blockade in lung cancer. Study in general: Among patients, over 15% showed objective responses, and around 30% had disease control. Study-wide findings and caveats: After treatment with radiotherapy plus ipilimumab, TCR clones that came from the tumor expanded in blood. Per reports, early blood T cell clone dynamics, plus interferon-beta, forecast response most strongly.

TCRdb's copy holds only in-frame clones and misses some; the assay was immunoSEQ multiplex PCR. The sample carries about 51,000 clones, about three quarters recorded once. CTLA-4 blockade with ipilimumab, together with focal radiation, was given to patients with chemo-refractory metastatic non-small-cell lung cancer. In the case of this clone: Antigen specificity is unknown.

This CDR3 spans 15 amino acids. The sequences come from peripheral blood, collected from a patient treated with radiotherapy plus ipilimumab. The rearrangement uses TRBV21-1 and TRBJ2-5; the D call in the table, TRBD2, was not verified against the DNA. TRBV21-1 is a pseudogene locus. This TCR derives from a human donor with non-small cell lung cancer whose response to radiotherapy plus ipilimumab could not be evaluated. CDR3 DNA sequence: TGTGCCAGCAGCAAAGAGTCCAGCCGCGGAGAGACCCAGTACTTC. Translation gives CASSKESSRGETQYF.